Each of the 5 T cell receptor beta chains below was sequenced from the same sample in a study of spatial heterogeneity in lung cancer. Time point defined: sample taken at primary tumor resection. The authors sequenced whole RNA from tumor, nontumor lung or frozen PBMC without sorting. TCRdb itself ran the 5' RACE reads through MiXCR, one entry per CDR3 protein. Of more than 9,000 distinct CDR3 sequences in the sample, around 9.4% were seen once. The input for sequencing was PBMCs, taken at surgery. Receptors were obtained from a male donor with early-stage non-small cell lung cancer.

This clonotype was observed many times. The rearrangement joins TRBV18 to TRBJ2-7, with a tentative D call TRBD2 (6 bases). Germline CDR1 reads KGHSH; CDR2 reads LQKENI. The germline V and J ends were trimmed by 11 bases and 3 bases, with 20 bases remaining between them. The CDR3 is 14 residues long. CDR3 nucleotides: TGTGCCCGGCCCTCCGGGAAGACTAGCTACGAGCAGTACTTC. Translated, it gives CARPSGKTSYEQYF.

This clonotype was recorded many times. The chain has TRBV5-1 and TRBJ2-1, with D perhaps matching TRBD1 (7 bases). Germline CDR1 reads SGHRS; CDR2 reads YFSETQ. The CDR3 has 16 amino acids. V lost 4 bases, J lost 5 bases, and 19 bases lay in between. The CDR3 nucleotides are TGCGCCAGCAGCCCCGAGGCAGGGGGGATCGACAATGAGCAGTTCTTC. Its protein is CASSPEAGGIDNEQFF.

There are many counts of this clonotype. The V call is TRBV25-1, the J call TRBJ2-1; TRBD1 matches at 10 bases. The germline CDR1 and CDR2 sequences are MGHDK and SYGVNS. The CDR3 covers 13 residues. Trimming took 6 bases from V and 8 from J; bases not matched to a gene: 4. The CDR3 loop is CASRGDRGYEQFF. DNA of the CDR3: TGTGCCAGCAGGGGGGACAGGGGTTATGAGCAGTTCTTC.

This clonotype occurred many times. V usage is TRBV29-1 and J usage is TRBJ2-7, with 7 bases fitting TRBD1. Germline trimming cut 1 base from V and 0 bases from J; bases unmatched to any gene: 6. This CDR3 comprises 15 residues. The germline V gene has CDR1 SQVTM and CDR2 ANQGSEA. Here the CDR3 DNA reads TGCAGCGTTGAAGTAGGCAGGGGGTCCTCCTACGAGCAGTACTTC. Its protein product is CSVEVGRGSSYEQYF.

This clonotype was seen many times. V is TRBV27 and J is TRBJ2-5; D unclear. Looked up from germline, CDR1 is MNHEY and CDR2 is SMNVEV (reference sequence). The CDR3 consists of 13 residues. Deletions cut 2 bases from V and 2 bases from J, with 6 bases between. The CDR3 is CASSLRGQETQYF. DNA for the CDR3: TGTGCCAGCAGTTTAAGAGGACAAGAGACCCAGTACTTC.